Shown below are 15 T cell receptor beta chains from a single sample sequenced in a study of blood T cell repertoires in COVID-19. TCRdb keeps only in-frame clones here, not all; method: immunoSEQ multiplex PCR. The sample lists around 80,000 clones, around 80% seen once, with 10% to 15% in the top ten. The sample was peripheral blood. All receptors derive from a man aged 80 or over with acute or convalescent COVID-19.

This clone occurred once. The chain recombines TRBV10-1 with TRBJ1-2; possibly TRBD1 for D (6 bases). This CDR3 is 13 amino acids long. Germline V CDR1 and CDR2: WNHNN, SYGVQD (reference sequence). Trimming took 2 bases from V and 3 from J, leaving 7 bases between them. The CDR3 region is CASSERQDYGYTF. In DNA form, the CDR3 reads TGCGCCAGCAGTGAGCGACAGGACTATGGCTACACCTTC.

The chain uses TRBV4-2 and TRBJ2-5, with 10 bases matching TRBD2. The germline CDR1 and CDR2 sequences are LGHNA and YNFKEQ. The CDR3 is made up of 19 amino acids. V lost 0 bases and J lost 8; bases outside the gene matches: 18. The CDR3 nucleotides are TGTGCCAGCAGCCAAGAGATGAATAGCGGGGGGCCCCGATGGAGCACCCAGTACTTC. Encoded protein: CASSQEMNSGGPRWSTQYF.

The chain joins TRBV6-6 to TRBJ1-4; D is uncertain. The CDR3 has 12 residues. V lost 4 bases and J lost 3, with 3 bases in between. The germline CDR1 and CDR2 sequences are MNHNY and SVGAGI (reference sequence). The DNA of the CDR3 is TGTGCCAGCAGTTTCTCTAATGAAAAACTGTTTTTT. This encodes CASSFSNEKLFF.

This clone was seen only a few times. The J gene is TRBJ2-5, the V gene TRBV5-1; 8 nucleotides align to TRBD1. The CDR3 is 15 amino acids. Trimming took 2 bases from V and 2 from J; bases not matched to a gene: 5. Germline V gene sequence: CDR1 SGHRS, CDR2 YFSETQ. CDR3: CASSFNTGGQETQYF. DNA of the CDR3: TGCGCCAGCAGCTTTAACACAGGGGGGCAAGAGACCCAGTACTTC.

The chain recombines TRBV7-2 with TRBJ2-3, with 13 nucleotides matching TRBD2. The junction had 5 bases not matched to a gene; V was cut back by 5 bases and J by 6 bases. The CDR3 covers 15 residues. Per the germline V gene, CDR1 is SGHTA and CDR2 is FQGNSA. The CDR3 DNA follows: TGTGCCAGCAGCCCCAGGACTAGCGGGGGTGATACGCAGTATTTT. Translated, it gives CASSPRTSGGDTQYF.

This chain connects TRBV9 to TRBJ2-5; D perhaps matches TRBD1 (6 bases). The germline CDR1 and CDR2 sequences are SGDLS and YYNGEE. The germline V and J ends were trimmed by 4 bases and 5 bases, with 18 bases remaining between them. This CDR3 spans 15 amino acids. CDR3 protein: CASSFTTGGVETQYF. CDR3 nucleotides: TGTGCCAGCAGCTTTACGACAGGTGGGGTGGAGACCCAGTACTTC.

V and J are TRBV7-2 and TRBJ2-5; TRBD2 aligns across 12 bases. After removal of 1 base from V and 12 bases from J, the junction contained 3 bases not matched to a gene. Per germline, CDR1 SGHTA and CDR2 FQGNSA. This CDR3 has 13 amino acids. The CDR3 sequence is CASSLGLAGEKYF. The CDR3, as DNA: TGTGCCAGCAGCTTAGGACTAGCGGGGGAGAAGTACTTC. The full variable domain, with the rest looked up from reference TRBV7-2 and TRBJ2-5, is GAGVSQSPSNKVTEKGKDVELRCDPISGHTALYWYRQSLGQGLEFLIYFQGNSAPDKSGLPSDRFSAERTGGSVSTLTIQRTQQEDSAVYLCASSLGLAGEKYFGPGTRLLVL.

The rearrangement uses TRBV9 and TRBJ1-6, with TRBD1 matching 10 bases. CDR1 SGDLS and CDR2 YYNGEE come from the germline V gene. This CDR3 is built from 16 residues. V lost 3 bases, J lost 10 bases, and 10 bases stayed unmatched. The DNA of the CDR3 is TGTGCCAGCAGCGGGGGAGGACAGGGGGTTCGCTCACCCCTCCACTTT. It encodes CASSGGGQGVRSPLHF.

The chain couples TRBV6-6 to TRBJ2-2; TRBD2 aligns across 12 bases. This CDR3 has 17 amino acids. CDR1 is MNHNY, CDR2 SVGAGI, per germline (reference sequence). Germline trimming cut 5 bases from V and 2 bases from J; bases unmatched to any gene: 6. The CDR3 DNA is TGTGCCAGCAGTCTCGGACTAGCGGGGCGAAACACCGGGGAGCTGTTTTTT. Its protein product is CASSLGLAGRNTGELFF.

The chain joins TRBV6-5 to TRBJ1-1, with TRBD1 matching 10 bases. Germline CDR1 and CDR2: MNHEY and SVGAGI. This CDR3 spans 15 amino acids. V trimming: 9 bases; J trimming: 4 bases; junction bases outside the gene matches: 11. This chain's CDR3 is CASKDRGRLGTEAFF. CDR3 bases: TGTGCCAGTAAGGACAGGGGGAGATTAGGCACTGAAGCTTTCTTT.

The V gene is TRBV2, the J gene TRBJ1-4; 10 bases are a match to TRBD1. This CDR3 is built from 14 residues. Germline loops: CDR1 SNHLY, CDR2 FYNNEI. The ends lost 7 bases at V and 6 bases at J; junction bases unmatched: 5. The CDR3 sequence: CASNLDRGDEKLFF. The DNA for the CDR3 is TGTGCCAGCAATCTGGACAGGGGGGATGAAAAACTGTTTTTT.

V gene TRBV7-9 combines with J gene TRBJ1-5; a weak D match, TRBD1 (5 bases). V was cut by 3 bases and J by 6 bases, with 12 bases left in between. This CDR3 is 14 amino acids long. The germline V gene encodes CDR1 SEHNR and CDR2 FQNEAQ (reference sequence). The CDR3 sequence is CASSFSGGGQPQHF. As DNA, the CDR3 is TGTGCCAGCAGCTTTAGCGGGGGAGGTCAGCCCCAGCATTTT.

V is TRBV30 and J is TRBJ1-2, with 7 bases aligning to TRBD1. This CDR3 has 15 residues. V gave up 4 bases and J gave up 0 bases; unmatched junction bases: 8. Germline V lookup: CDR1 GTSNPN, CDR2 SVGIG (reference sequence). The CDR3 reads CAWTFYRGSNYGYTF. The CDR3 DNA reads as TGTGCCTGGACCTTTTACAGGGGCTCTAACTATGGCTACACCTTC. Together with reference TRBV30 and TRBJ1-2, the CDR3 gives the full variable domain: SQTIHQWPATLVQPVGSPLSLECTVEGTSNPNLYWYRQAAGRGLQLLFYSVGIGQISSEVPQNLSASRPQDRQFILSSKKLLLSDSGFYLCAWTFYRGSNYGYTFGSGTRLTVV.

The CDR3 DNA follows: TGTGCCAGCAGCTTGGGGAGCAGGAGCACAGATACGCAGTATTTT. Translation: CASSLGSRSTDTQYF. The chain combines TRBV13 with TRBJ2-3; the D gene is possibly TRBD2 (5 bases). Germline V gene sequence: CDR1 PRHDT, CDR2 FYEKMQ (reference sequence). V lost 3 bases and J lost 0, with 10 bases in between. The CDR3 sequence is 15 residues long.

This clone was seen only a few times. The CDR3 region is CASSSGTSGEQYF. The CDR3 DNA sequence: TGTGCCAGCAGCTCCGGGACTAGTGGCGAGCAGTACTTC. This chain connects TRBV13 to TRBJ2-7; 8 positions match TRBD2. The CDR3 is 13 residues long. Losses at the gene ends were 4 bases for V and 6 bases for J; bases not matched to a gene: 5. From germline, CDR1 is PRHDT and CDR2 FYEKMQ (reference sequence).